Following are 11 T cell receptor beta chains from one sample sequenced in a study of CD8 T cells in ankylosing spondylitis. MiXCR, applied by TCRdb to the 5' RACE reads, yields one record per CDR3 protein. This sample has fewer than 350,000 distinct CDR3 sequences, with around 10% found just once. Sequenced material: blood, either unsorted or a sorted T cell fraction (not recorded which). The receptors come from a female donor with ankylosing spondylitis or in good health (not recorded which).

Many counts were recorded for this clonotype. The DNA for the CDR3 is TGTGCCAGCAGCCCTGGCCATGGCTACACCTTC. This codes for CASSPGHGYTF. The chain couples TRBV7-9 to TRBJ1-2; D gene uncertain. Germline lookup yields CDR1 SEHNR and CDR2 FQNEAQ (reference sequence). This CDR3 region has 11 residues. Trimming stripped 5 bases from V and 6 bases from J, with 7 bases between.

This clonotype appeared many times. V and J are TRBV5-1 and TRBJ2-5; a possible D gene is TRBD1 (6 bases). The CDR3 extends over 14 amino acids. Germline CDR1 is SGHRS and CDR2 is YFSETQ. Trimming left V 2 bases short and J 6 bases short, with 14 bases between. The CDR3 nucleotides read TGCGCCAGCAGCTTATCGACAGGACACAAGACCCAGTACTTC. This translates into CASSLSTGHKTQYF.

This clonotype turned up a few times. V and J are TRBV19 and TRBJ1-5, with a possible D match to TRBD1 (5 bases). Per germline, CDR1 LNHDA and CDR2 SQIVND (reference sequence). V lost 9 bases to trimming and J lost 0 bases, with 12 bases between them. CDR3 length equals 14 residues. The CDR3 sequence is CASYGHDSNQPQHF. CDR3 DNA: TGTGCCAGCTACGGACATGATAGCAATCAGCCCCAGCATTTT.

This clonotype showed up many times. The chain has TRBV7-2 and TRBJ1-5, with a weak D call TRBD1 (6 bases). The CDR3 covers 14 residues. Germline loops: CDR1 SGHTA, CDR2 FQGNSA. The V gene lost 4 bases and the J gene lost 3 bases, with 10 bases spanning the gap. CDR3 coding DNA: TGTGCCAGCAGCTCGGACAGTTACAATCAGCCCCAGCATTTT. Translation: CASSSDSYNQPQHF.

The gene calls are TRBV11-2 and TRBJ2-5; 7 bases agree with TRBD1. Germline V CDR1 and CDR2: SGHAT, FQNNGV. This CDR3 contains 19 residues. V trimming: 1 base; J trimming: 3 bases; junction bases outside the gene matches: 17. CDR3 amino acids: CASSLGALVTGEGEETQYF. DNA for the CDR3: TGTGCCAGCAGCTTAGGGGCCCTGGTTACAGGGGAAGGGGAAGAGACCCAGTACTTC.

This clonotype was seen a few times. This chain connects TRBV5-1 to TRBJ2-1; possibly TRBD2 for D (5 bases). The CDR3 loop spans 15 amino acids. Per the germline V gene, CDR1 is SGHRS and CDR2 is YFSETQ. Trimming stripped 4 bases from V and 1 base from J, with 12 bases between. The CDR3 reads CASSPSGESYNEQFF. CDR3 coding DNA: TGCGCCAGCAGCCCCAGCGGAGAGTCCTACAATGAGCAGTTCTTC.

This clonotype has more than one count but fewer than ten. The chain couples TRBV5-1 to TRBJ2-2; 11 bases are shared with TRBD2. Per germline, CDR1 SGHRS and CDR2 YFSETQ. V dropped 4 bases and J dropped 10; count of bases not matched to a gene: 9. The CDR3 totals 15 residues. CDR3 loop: CASSPPLAGGKELFF. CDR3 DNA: TGCGCCAGCAGCCCCCCCCTAGCGGGAGGAAAGGAGCTGTTTTTT. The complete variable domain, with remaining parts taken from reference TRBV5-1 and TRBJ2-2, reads KAGVTQTPRYLIKTRGQQVTLSCSPISGHRSVSWYQQTPGQGLQFLFEYFSETQRNKGNFPGRFSGRQFSNSRSEMNVSTLELGDSALYLCASSPPLAGGKELFFGEGSRLTVL.

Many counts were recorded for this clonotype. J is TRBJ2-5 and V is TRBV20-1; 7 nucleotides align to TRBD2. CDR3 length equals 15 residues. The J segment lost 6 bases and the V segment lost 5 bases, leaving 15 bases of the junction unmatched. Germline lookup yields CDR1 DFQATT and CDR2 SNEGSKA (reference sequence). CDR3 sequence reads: CSAPLREGNLKTQYF. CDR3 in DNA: TGCAGTGCTCCGCTTAGGGAGGGTAACCTCAAGACCCAGTACTTC.

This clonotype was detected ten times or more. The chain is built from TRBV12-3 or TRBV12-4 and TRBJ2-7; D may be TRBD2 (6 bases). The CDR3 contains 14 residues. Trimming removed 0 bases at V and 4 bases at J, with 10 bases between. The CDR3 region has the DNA TGTGCCAGCAGTTTAGCTTTAGCGGATTACGAGCAGTACTTC. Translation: CASSLALADYEQYF.

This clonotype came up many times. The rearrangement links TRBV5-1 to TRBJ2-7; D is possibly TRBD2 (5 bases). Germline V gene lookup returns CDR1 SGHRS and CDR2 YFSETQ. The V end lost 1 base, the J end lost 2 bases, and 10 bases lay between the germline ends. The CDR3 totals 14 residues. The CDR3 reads CASSLSGEAYEQYF. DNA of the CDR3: TGCGCCAGCAGCTTGAGCGGAGAAGCCTACGAGCAGTACTTC.

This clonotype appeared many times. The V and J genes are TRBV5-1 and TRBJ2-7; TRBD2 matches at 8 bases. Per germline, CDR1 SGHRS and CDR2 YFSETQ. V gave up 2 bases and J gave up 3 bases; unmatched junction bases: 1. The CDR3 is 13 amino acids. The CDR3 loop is CASSFGGGYEQYF. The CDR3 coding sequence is TGCGCCAGCAGCTTCGGGGGGGGCTACGAGCAGTACTTC.